The clone carrying this TCR beta chain was picked up many times. The antigen is unknown. As part of library construction, unique molecular identifiers were attached to individual cDNA molecules. MiXCR, applied by TCRdb to the 5' RACE reads, yields one record per CDR3 protein. The sample records 20,000 to 25,000 distinct CDR3 sequences, around 5% being singletons. The sample originates from a study of early T cells in non-severe SARS-CoV-2 infection. Turning to the study itself: Unsorted whole-blood RNA was sequenced in bulk, leaving chains unpaired.

Whole-study findings and limits: Anti-spike CD8 responses were favored in VDJdb matching, and private and CD4 specificities were missed.

Trimming left V 5 bases short and J 2 bases short, with 10 bases between. This CDR3 has 14 amino acids. The germline V gene has CDR1 SGHAT and CDR2 FQNNGV. Source material: whole blood. This chain uses TRBV11-2 with TRBJ1-3; unclear D gene. The sequence was collected from an adult who was a healthcare worker with PCR-confirmed SARS-CoV-2 infection or an uninfected control (not recorded which). This chain's CDR3 is CASSPGGAGNTIYF. The CDR3, as DNA: TGTGCCAGCAGCCCCGGTGGGGCTGGAAACACCATATATTTT.